The 27 T cell receptor beta chains given below trace back to one sample, sequenced in a study of beta chain features in type 1 diabetes. Which antigens these TCRs recognize remains unknown. Regarding the study as a whole: In every one of the four CD4+ subsets, TCRB CDR3s were moderately but significantly shorter in Type 1 diabetes patients.

The investigators reverse transcribed all of the isolated RNA, so they sequenced expressed TCRB transcripts. TCRdb keeps only in-frame clones here, not all; method: immunoSEQ multiplex PCR. The sample records around 280,000 clones, around 16% being singletons. Material for sequencing was naive CD4+ T cells from blood. Every receptor here comes from a man younger than 35 with type 1 diabetes.

The gene calls are TRBV5-4 and TRBJ2-7; 7 nucleotides match TRBD1. Germline V gene lookup returns CDR1 SGHNT and CDR2 YYREEE (reference sequence). The CDR3 length is 15 residues. The junction had 9 bases not matched to a gene; V was cut back by 4 bases and J by 2 bases. As DNA, the CDR3 is TGTGCCAGCAGCGTAAGCTCGGGACAGCCCTACGAGCAGTACTTC. Protein sequence: CASSVSSGQPYEQYF.

J is TRBJ2-5 and V is TRBV4-1, with TRBD2 identical over 8 bases. From germline, CDR1 is MGHRA and CDR2 YSYEKL. The CDR3 is 16 residues long. V trimming: 4 bases; J trimming: 4 bases; junction bases outside the gene matches: 11. As DNA, the CDR3 is TGCGCCAGCAGCCCGAGGCGGGGGGCCCGGATAGAGACCCAGTACTTC. Protein: CASSPRRGARIETQYF.

The rearrangement links TRBV4-3 to TRBJ1-3; maybe TRBD1 (6 bases). CDR3 length: 17 residues. Trimming took 0 bases from V and 0 from J, leaving 12 bases between them. The V gene's germline CDR1 is LGHNA and CDR2 YSLEER. The CDR3 region is CASSQDPGVNSGNTIYF. In DNA form, the CDR3 reads TGCGCCAGCAGCCAAGATCCAGGGGTCAACTCTGGAAACACCATATATTTT.

The chain joins TRBV7-2 to TRBJ1-5; D gene ambiguous. In germline, CDR1 is SGHTA, CDR2 FQGNSA. V lost 5 bases to trimming and J lost 2 bases, with 13 bases between them. CDR3 size: 15 residues. CDR3: CASSRVHGGNQPQHF. Written as DNA, the CDR3 is TGTGCCAGCAGCCGAGTTCATGGTGGCAATCAGCCCCAGCATTTT. Using reference TRBV7-2 and TRBJ1-5 for the parts outside the CDR3, the full variable domain is GAGVSQSPSNKVTEKGKDVELRCDPISGHTALYWYRQSLGQGLEFLIYFQGNSAPDKSGLPSDRFSAERTGGSVSTLTIQRTQQEDSAVYLCASSRVHGGNQPQHFGDGTRLSIL.

V is TRBV15 and J is TRBJ2-5, with a weak D call TRBD1 (6 bases). CDR1 is LNHNV, CDR2 YYDKDF, per germline (reference sequence). V lost 3 bases and J lost 5, with 25 bases in between. This CDR3 has 18 residues. The CDR3, as DNA: TGTGCCACCAGCAGGGGACGTACAGGGTTTATCGAGCGTGAGACCCAGTACTTC. Translated, it gives CATSRGRTGFIERETQYF.

The rearrangement uses TRBV30 and TRBJ1-2; TRBD1 might be the D (5 bases). Germline V lookup: CDR1 GTSNPN, CDR2 SVGIG (reference sequence). The CDR3 runs 13 residues. V lost 2 bases to trimming and J lost 6 bases, with 13 bases between them. This chain's CDR3 is CAWSIRAGDGYTF. The CDR3 coding sequence is TGTGCCTGGAGTATTAGGGCGGGGGATGGCTACACCTTC.

Only a few counts were recorded for this clone. This chain uses TRBV28 with TRBJ1-2; D remains ambiguous. Trimming pared 2 bases from V and 7 bases from J, leaving 14 bases between. This CDR3 region has 14 residues. Germline CDR1 MDHEN, CDR2 SYDVKM. CDR3 residues: CASSLGQWSVGYTF. The CDR3 bases are TGTGCCAGCAGTTTAGGCCAGTGGTCAGTTGGCTACACCTTC.

The chain is built from TRBV6-5 and TRBJ1-1; a weak D match, TRBD1 (5 bases). There are 14 residues in the CDR3. Germline V CDR1 and CDR2: MNHEY, SVGAGI. Deletions cut 2 bases from V and 0 bases from J, with 7 bases between. CDR3: CASSYTTVNTEAFF. The CDR3 bases are TGTGCCAGCAGTTACACGACAGTGAACACTGAAGCTTTCTTT.

The J gene is TRBJ2-7, the V gene TRBV9, with 12 bases that match TRBD2. Losses at the gene ends were 3 bases for V and 3 bases for J; bases not matched to a gene: 4. Germline V gives CDR1 SGDLS, CDR2 YYNGEE. This CDR3 is 15 amino acids long. The CDR3 here is CASSAGTSGLYEQYF. In DNA, the CDR3 is TGTGCCAGCAGCGCAGGGACTAGCGGGCTCTACGAGCAGTACTTC.

This clone was seen a few times. CDR3 amino acids: CASSQGDTQYF. Written as DNA, the CDR3 is TGTGCCAGCAGTCAGGGGGATACGCAGTATTTT. The J gene is TRBJ2-3, the V gene TRBV7-9; D perhaps matches TRBD1 (6 bases). Germline lookup yields CDR1 SEHNR and CDR2 FQNEAQ (reference sequence). Deletions cut 6 bases from V and 6 bases from J, with 7 bases between. The CDR3 runs to 11 residues.

The rearrangement uses TRBV6-6 and TRBJ2-1, with 11 bases lining up with TRBD2. Per the germline V gene, CDR1 is MNHNY and CDR2 is SVGAGI (reference sequence). The V gene end was trimmed by 4 bases and the J gene end by 9 bases; junction bases not matched to a gene: 8. This CDR3 spans 15 amino acids. In DNA, the CDR3 is TGTGCCAGCAGTTTAGCGGGGGGGGATCTCGGTGAGCAGTTCTTC. It specifies CASSLAGGDLGEQFF.

As for this clone: This sample also contains other DNA sequences that code for the same CDR3. The rearrangement joins TRBV4-3 to TRBJ1-1; D unresolved. V lost 0 bases and J lost 0, with 2 bases in between. Per the germline V gene, CDR1 is LGHNA and CDR2 is YSLEER. The CDR3 covers 13 residues. The DNA for the CDR3 is TGCGCCAGCAGCCAAGATATGAACACTGAAGCTTTCTTT. It encodes CASSQDMNTEAFF.

Details on this clone: The sample holds other DNA sequences that translate to the same CDR3. This sequence joins TRBV28 and TRBJ2-5; 7 bases match TRBD1. From germline, CDR1 is MDHEN and CDR2 SYDVKM. The CDR3 length is 13 residues. With 7 bases clipped from V and 2 bases from J, the junction kept 4 bases outside the gene matches. CDR3 in amino acids: CASTLGQQETQYF. Written as DNA, the CDR3 is TGTGCCAGCACCTTGGGACAGCAAGAGACCCAGTACTTC.

In its sample, this clone was seen a few times. The CDR3 sequence: CASSEAKTGPQHF. In DNA, the CDR3 is TGTGCCAGCAGTGAAGCGAAGACAGGACCCCAGCATTTT. V gene TRBV2 combines with J gene TRBJ1-5, with D possibly matching TRBD1 (6 bases). CDR1 and CDR2 (germline): SNHLY, FYNNEI. The V and J ends lost 0 bases and 10 bases respectively, with 10 bases between them. The CDR3 is 13 amino acids.

CDR3 sequence: CASSVVEDTQYF. The CDR3 coding sequence is TGTGCCAGCAGCGTAGTGGAGGATACGCAGTATTTT. The chain uses TRBV9 and TRBJ2-3; D call uncertain. Trimming shortened V by 0 bases and J by 6 bases, and 5 bases separated the two germline ends. The germline V gene encodes CDR1 SGDLS and CDR2 YYNGEE. This CDR3 contains 12 residues.

Written as DNA, the CDR3 is TGCGCCAGCGATCAATGTACAGGGGGGAACACTGAAGCTTTCTTT. Residues: CASDQCTGGNTEAFF. The V and J genes are TRBV23-1 and TRBJ1-1, with 8 nucleotides matching TRBD1. TRBV23-1 is given ORF status, its function remaining uncertain. The ends lost 8 bases at V and 1 base at J; junction bases unmatched: 9. This CDR3 region has 15 residues.

This clone was seen a handful of times. This sequence joins TRBV28 and TRBJ2-3; the D gene is possibly TRBD2 (6 bases). The CDR3 covers 15 residues. Germline V gene lookup returns CDR1 MDHEN and CDR2 SYDVKM. V shed 6 bases and J shed 2 bases, with 15 bases lying between them. The chain's CDR3 is CASRVPGLPTDTQYF. In DNA, the CDR3 is TGTGCCAGCAGGGTACCGGGACTCCCCACAGATACGCAGTATTTT.

This clone showed up just a few times. This rearrangement joins TRBV4-2 to TRBJ2-7, with 15 bases aligning to TRBD2. Germline V gene sequence: CDR1 LGHNA, CDR2 YNFKEQ. The CDR3 is 21 residues long. The ends lost 3 bases at V and 7 bases at J; junction bases unmatched: 22. The CDR3 sequence is CASSHGLAGGPGLGGAREQYF. CDR3 nucleotides: TGTGCCAGCAGCCATGGACTAGCGGGAGGGCCGGGCCTAGGTGGAGCTAGAGAGCAGTACTTC.

The genes are TRBV9 and TRBJ2-7, with TRBD1 identical over 9 bases. V shed 2 bases and J 6 bases; nucleotides not matched to a gene: 9. The CDR3 covers 15 residues. Germline loops: CDR1 SGDLS, CDR2 YYNGEE. The CDR3 spells CASSVSSGQGIEQYF. CDR3 bases: TGTGCCAGCAGCGTTAGTAGCGGACAGGGGATCGAGCAGTACTTC. Full variable domain (outside the CDR3, taken from reference TRBV9 and TRBJ2-7): DSGVTQTPKHLITATGQRVTLRCSPRSGDLSVYWYQQSLDQGLQFLIQYYNGEERAKGNILERFSAQQFPDLHSELNLSSLELGDSALYFCASSVSSGQGIEQYFGPGTRLTVT.

This clone was seen a handful of times. This chain joins TRBV10-3 and TRBJ2-1; tentative D call: TRBD1 (5 bases). V shed 8 bases and J shed 6 bases, with 26 bases lying between them. Germline CDR1 ENHRY, CDR2 SYGVKD. The CDR3 spans 17 residues. Here the CDR3 DNA reads TGTGCCATCTCGTACTCGAACATAGGGGTTCGCCCCAATGAGCAGTTCTTC. Its protein product is CAISYSNIGVRPNEQFF.

This chain joins TRBV2 and TRBJ1-5; no clear D gene. This CDR3 spans 15 amino acids. V was shortened by 2 bases and J by 1 base, with 9 bases between the two germline ends. Germline CDR1 reads SNHLY; CDR2 reads FYNNEI. DNA for the CDR3: TGTGCCAGCAGTGAATTCGCGGCGAGCAATCAGCCCCAGCATTTT. Its protein is CASSEFAASNQPQHF.

This clone has more than one count but fewer than ten. V usage is TRBV5-6 and J usage is TRBJ2-5; 11 nucleotides line up with TRBD2. V shed 3 bases and J 2 bases; nucleotides not matched to a gene: 9. Germline-derived CDR1 and CDR2 are SGHDT and YYEEEE. There are 17 residues in the CDR3. The CDR3 region has the DNA TGTGCCAGCAGCTCCTTACTGGGACTAGCGGTTCAAGAGACCCAGTACTTC. Its protein is CASSSLLGLAVQETQYF. Full variable domain (rest looked up from reference TRBV5-6 and TRBJ2-5): DAGVTQSPTHLIKTRGQQVTLRCSPKSGHDTVSWYQQALGQGPQFIFQYYEEEERQRGNFPDRFSGHQFPNYSSELNVNALLLGDSALYLCASSSLLGLAVQETQYFGPGTRLLVL.

This clone was seen a few times. V usage is TRBV9 and J usage is TRBJ2-2; TRBD2 matches 8 bases. Germline lookup yields CDR1 SGDLS and CDR2 YYNGEE. With V trimmed by 2 bases and J by 0 bases, 3 bases remained unmatched. The CDR3 has 16 residues. CDR3 DNA sequence: TGTGCCAGCAGCGTTTTGGGACTAGCGAACACCGGGGAGCTGTTTTTT. Its translation: CASSVLGLANTGELFF.

The chain uses TRBV29-1 and TRBJ2-3; a possible D gene is TRBD2 (6 bases). V lost 8 bases and J lost 3, with 18 bases in between. CDR3 size: 14 residues. Germline V gene data show CDR1 as SQVTM and CDR2 as ANQGSEA. Here the CDR3 reads CSLRKGLLTDTQYF. The CDR3 nucleotides are TGCAGCCTTCGGAAGGGACTCTTAACAGATACGCAGTATTTT.

This clone was counted only a few times. The chain couples TRBV20-1 to TRBJ1-2, with no clear D. Germline V gene lookup returns CDR1 DFQATT and CDR2 SNEGSKA (reference sequence). Trimming removed 3 bases at V and 5 bases at J, with 4 bases between. The CDR3 length is 10 residues. Here the CDR3 DNA reads TGCAGTGCTAGTAAATATGGCTACACCTTC. Amino acid sequence: CSASKYGYTF.

This clone was observed a handful of times. The CDR3 reads CASSAPGQGQFF. The CDR3 DNA sequence: TGTGCCAGCAGTGCCCCGGGACAGGGGCAGTTCTTC. The chain recombines TRBV28 with TRBJ2-1; TRBD1 matches 9 bases. CDR1 and CDR2 from the germline V gene are MDHEN and SYDVKM. The CDR3 is 12 amino acids. J lost 12 bases, V lost 5 bases, and 5 bases had no gene match. Supplemented by reference TRBV28 and TRBJ2-1, the full variable domain reads DVKVTQSSRYLVKRTGEKVFLECVQDMDHENMFWYRQDPGLGLRLIYFSYDVKMKEKGDIPEGYSVSREKKERFSLILESASTNQTSMYLCASSAPGQGQFFGPGTRLTVL.

This clone was seen more than once but under ten times. The chain joins TRBV28 to TRBJ2-5; 7 positions agree with TRBD1. J gave up 6 bases and V 5 bases, and 12 bases lay outside the gene matches. The CDR3 consists of 15 residues. Germline V lookup: CDR1 MDHEN, CDR2 SYDVKM. The CDR3 is CASSRADREGKTQYF. The DNA for the CDR3 is TGTGCCAGCAGTCGGGCCGACAGGGAAGGGAAGACCCAGTACTTC.